Following are 12 T cell receptor beta chains from one sample sequenced in a study of metastatic and nonmetastatic thyroid tumors. No treatment had been given to any patient before thyroid surgery. Via MiXCR, TCRdb re-called the PCR reads. The data show about 85,000 clones, 8.6% seen once. Sequenced sample: blood. The receptor source for this set is a female donor with papillary thyroid cancer or a benign thyroid nodule (not recorded which). Some clones in this sample may be carry-over from other donors' samples.

At least ten counts were recorded for this clone. J is TRBJ1-4 and V is TRBV6-1; possibly TRBD1 for D (6 bases). This CDR3 has 15 amino acids. CDR1 MNHNS and CDR2 SASEGT come from the germline V gene. Trimming left V 6 bases short and J 8 bases short, with 19 bases between. The CDR3 DNA reads as TGTGCCAGCAGGTGGACAGCCCATGAGGGAGAAAAACTGTTTTTT. This encodes CASRWTAHEGEKLFF.

In its sample, this clone was seen many times. CDR3 amino acids: CSARSSASGGTEQYF. CDR3 DNA: TGCAGTGCTAGATCATCGGCTAGCGGGGGGACCGAGCAGTACTTC. This chain joins TRBV20-1 and TRBJ2-7; 11 nucleotides agree with TRBD2. The CDR3 length is 15 residues. Unmatched junction bases numbered 9, after V lost 2 bases and J lost 6 bases. Germline CDR1 is DFQATT and CDR2 is SNEGSKA (reference sequence).

This clone showed up many times. This rearrangement joins TRBV28 to TRBJ1-2; the D is unclear. CDR1 MDHEN and CDR2 SYDVKM come from the germline V gene. The CDR3 consists of 14 residues. V lost 3 bases and J lost 8, with 16 bases in between. CDR3 residues: CASSFEESSWGYTF. CDR3 DNA sequence: TGTGCCAGCAGTTTTGAGGAATCATCTTGGGGCTACACCTTC.

This clone came up once. This may be a read error: a much more frequent sequence differs by one nucleotide. The rearrangement uses TRBV7-9 and TRBJ2-7; 8 nucleotides line up with TRBD1. This CDR3 has 15 residues. Germline V gives CDR1 SEHNR, CDR2 FQNEAQ (reference sequence). The CDR3 DNA reads TGTGCCAGCAGCCCCGGGACAGGTGACTACAATGAGCGGTTCTTC. Amino acid sequence: CASSPGTGDYNERFF.

This clone was recorded at least ten times. This sequence joins TRBV13 and TRBJ2-7; D may be TRBD2 (6 bases). V lost 3 bases and J 7 bases, leaving 10 bases between the germline ends. The CDR3 length is 12 residues. CDR1 and CDR2 from the germline V gene are PRHDT and FYEKMQ (reference sequence). CDR3 sequence (DNA): TGTGCCAGCAGCTTTAGCGCGGGGGAGCAGTACTTC. This translates into CASSFSAGEQYF.

CDR3 region: CASTEGTGANVLTF. The CDR3 DNA reads as TGCGCCAGCACGGAGGGGACAGGGGCCAACGTCCTGACTTTC. The V gene is TRBV5-1, the J gene TRBJ2-6; D might be TRBD1 or TRBD2, each matching 6 bases. Looked up from germline, CDR1 is SGHRS and CDR2 is YFSETQ. The length of the CDR3 is 14 residues. Trimming took off 6 bases at V and 4 bases at J, with 11 bases between the two ends.

There are many counts of this clone. The V call is TRBV6-6, the J call TRBJ2-5, with 8 bases fitting TRBD2. V dropped 0 bases and J dropped 7; count of bases not matched to a gene: 7. This CDR3 has 15 amino acids. CDR1 MNHNY and CDR2 SVGAGI come from the germline V gene (reference sequence). DNA for the CDR3: TGTGCCAGCAGTTACTCGAAGCGGGGGCCGGGGACCCAGTACTTC. This translates into CASSYSKRGPGTQYF.

This clone was counted only a few times. The chain carries TRBV29-1 and TRBJ2-5; D is unresolved. This CDR3 contains 12 residues. Trimming left V 5 bases short and J 3 bases short, with 10 bases between. From germline, CDR1 is SQVTM and CDR2 ANQGSEA. CDR3 nucleotide sequence: TGCAGCGTTCTCGTTACAGAAGAGACCCAGTACTTC. It encodes CSVLVTEETQYF.

Many counts were recorded for this clone. The J gene is TRBJ1-5, the V gene TRBV2; 7 bases fit TRBD1. The CDR3 is 14 residues long. Germline V lookup: CDR1 SNHLY, CDR2 FYNNEI. The junction had 6 bases not matched to a gene; V was cut back by 7 bases and J by 3 bases. The CDR3 is CASTGQALNQPQHF. The CDR3 DNA reads TGTGCCAGCACCGGACAGGCGCTCAATCAGCCCCAGCATTTT.

This clone was seen repeatedly, ten times or more. The chain recombines TRBV6-5 with TRBJ1-4, with D unclear. Germline CDR1 is MNHEY and CDR2 is SVGAGI. The V gene lost 4 bases and the J gene lost 0 bases, with 9 bases spanning the gap. The CDR3 spans 15 residues. This CDR3 reads CASSFLGSTNEKLFF. The CDR3 coding sequence is TGTGCCAGCAGTTTTCTAGGATCAACTAATGAAAAACTGTTTTTT.

This clone was seen repeatedly, ten times or more. The chain combines TRBV4-1 with TRBJ2-5; 8 nucleotides align to TRBD2. With 4 bases clipped from V and 5 bases from J, the junction kept 3 bases outside the gene matches. Germline V gene data show CDR1 as MGHRA and CDR2 as YSYEKL. The CDR3 extends over 13 amino acids. The CDR3 region has the DNA TGCGCCAGCAGCCCGGGGGGGCGTGAGACCCAGTACTTC. Its protein is CASSPGGRETQYF.

The table lists this clone with many counts. The V and J genes are TRBV7-2 and TRBJ2-3; no clear D gene. Deletions cut 0 bases from V and 7 bases from J, with 14 bases between. Germline values: CDR1 SGHTA, CDR2 FQGNSA. This CDR3 spans 15 amino acids. This CDR3 is CASSLAATSRYTQYF. CDR3 DNA: TGTGCCAGCAGCTTAGCGGCCACATCCCGATATACGCAGTATTTT.